The TCR beta chain described here comes from a study of blood T cell repertoires in COVID-19. Clones were read by immunoSEQ multiplex PCR, and TCRdb kept only the in-frame ones, dropping some. The sample carries approximately 470,000 clones, approximately 86% recorded once. Trimming removed 2 bases from V and 6 bases from J, with 14 bases in between. The germline gives CDR1 SGHDT, CDR2 YYEEEE. This CDR3 has 15 amino acids. The TCR comes from a woman under 30 who had recovered from COVID-19. Input material: PBMCs or T cells enriched from blood (not recorded which). The chain uses TRBV5-6 and TRBJ1-4, with D tentatively TRBD1 (6 bases). CDR3 region: CASSFPGGPHEKLFF. The CDR3 DNA reads TGTGCCAGCAGCTTCCCGGGGGGGCCCCATGAAAAACTGTTTTTT.